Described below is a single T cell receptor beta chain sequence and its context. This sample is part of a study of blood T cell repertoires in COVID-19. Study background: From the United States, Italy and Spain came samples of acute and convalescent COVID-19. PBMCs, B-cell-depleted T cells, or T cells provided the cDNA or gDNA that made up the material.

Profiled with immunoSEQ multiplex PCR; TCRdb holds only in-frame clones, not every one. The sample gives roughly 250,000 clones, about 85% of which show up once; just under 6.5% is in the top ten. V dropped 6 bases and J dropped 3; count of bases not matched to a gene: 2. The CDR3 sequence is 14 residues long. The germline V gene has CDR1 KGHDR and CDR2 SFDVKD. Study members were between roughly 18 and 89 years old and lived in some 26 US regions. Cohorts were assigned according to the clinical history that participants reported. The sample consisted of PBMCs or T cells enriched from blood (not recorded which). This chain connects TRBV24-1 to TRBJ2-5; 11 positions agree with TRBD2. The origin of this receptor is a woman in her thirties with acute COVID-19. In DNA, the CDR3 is TGTGCCACCAGTTTTAGCGGGGGGGAAGAGACCCAGTACTTC. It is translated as CATSFSGGEETQYF.